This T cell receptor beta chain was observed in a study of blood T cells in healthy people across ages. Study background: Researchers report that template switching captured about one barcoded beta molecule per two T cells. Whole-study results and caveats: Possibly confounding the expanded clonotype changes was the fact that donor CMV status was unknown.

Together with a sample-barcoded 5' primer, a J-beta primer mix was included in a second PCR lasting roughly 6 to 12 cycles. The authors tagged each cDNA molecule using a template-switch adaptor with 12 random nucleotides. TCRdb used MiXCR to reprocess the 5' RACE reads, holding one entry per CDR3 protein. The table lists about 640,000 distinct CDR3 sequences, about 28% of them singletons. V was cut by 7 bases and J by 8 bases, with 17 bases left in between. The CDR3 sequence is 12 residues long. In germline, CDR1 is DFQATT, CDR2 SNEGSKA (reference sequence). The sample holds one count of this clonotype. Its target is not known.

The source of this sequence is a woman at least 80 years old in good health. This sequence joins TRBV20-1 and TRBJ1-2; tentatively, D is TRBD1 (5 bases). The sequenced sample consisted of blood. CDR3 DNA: TGCAGTGTCTCGGCAGGGTCCGGAGGCTACACCTTC. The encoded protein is CSVSAGSGGYTF.